This entry lists 9 T cell receptor beta chains sequenced from one sample in a study of Tregs in tolerant kidney transplant recipients. The repertoire was sequenced with immunoSEQ multiplex PCR; TCRdb's copy has only in-frame clones and lacks some. The listing records around 5,600 clones. Mixed chimerism was transient after nonmyeloablative marrow transplants from related graft donors. Material: CD4+ T cells from blood (PBMCs), obtained approximately 15 months after the transplant. Receptors were obtained from a human patient who received a combined kidney and bone marrow transplant. Some T cells may trace back to the graft donor.

About this clone: The read falls 3 residues short of the CDR3 end, and the missing part is taken from the germline J gene. The chain employs TRBV20-1 and TRBJ1-5, with TRBD1 matching over 8 bases. V lost 4 bases to trimming and J lost 3 bases; unmatched junction nucleotides: 8. CDR1 and CDR2 (germline): DFQATT, SNEGSKA (reference sequence). This CDR3 has 15 residues. The CDR3 region is CSATGTGGLNQPQHF. Incomplete CDR3 DNA: TGCAGTGCTACCGGGACAGGTGGACTCAATCAGCCC.

The CDR3 loop reads CASSLGQGDQPQHF. The CDR3 bases that were read are TGCGCCAGCAGCTTGGGCCAGGGGGATCAGCCC. V usage is TRBV5-1 and J usage is TRBJ1-5, with 7 bases identical to TRBD1. The DNA ends 3 residues before the CDR3 does, and the rest of the CDR3 is filled in from the germline J gene. The CDR3 covers 14 residues. From germline, CDR1 is SGHRS and CDR2 YFSETQ. J lost 5 bases, V lost 0 bases, and 2 bases had no gene match.

Notes on this clone: The read terminates 3 residues before the CDR3 end, so the remaining end is supplied by the germline J gene. The rearrangement links TRBV5-6 to TRBJ2-3; TRBD1 agrees at 12 bases. The V and J ends lost 4 bases and 8 bases, in that order; junction bases with no gene match: 8. Looked up from germline, CDR1 is SGHDT and CDR2 is YYEEEE. The CDR3 runs 15 residues. CDR3 amino acids: CASSPGQGARGTQYF. The covered CDR3 bases are TGTGCCAGCAGCCCGGGACAGGGGGCAAGGGGTACG.

In the case of this clone: The read ends 3 residues before the CDR3 terminus; that terminus is restored from the germline J gene. The gene calls are TRBV20-1 and TRBJ2-1; 9 nucleotides align to TRBD2. CDR1 is DFQATT, CDR2 SNEGSKA, per germline (reference sequence). The CDR3 consists of 18 residues. J lost 3 bases, V lost 1 base, and 13 bases had no gene match. The covered CDR3 bases are TGCAGTGCTAGAGCCCCCTCGAGGACTAGCGCTAACTACAATGAG. Its protein is CSARAPSRTSANYNE. The whole CDR3 sequence is CSARAPSRTSANYNEQFF.

This clone shows up as medium-sized by frequency. Read coverage stops 3 residues before the CDR3 terminus; the germline J gene supplies the remainder. The V gene is TRBV7-2, the J gene TRBJ1-1; D unclear. Germline V gene sequence: CDR1 SGHTA, CDR2 FQGNSA. The CDR3 has 14 residues. Trimming removed 5 bases at V and 1 base at J, with 11 bases between. The CDR3 here is CASSPFPRNTEAFF. Incomplete CDR3 DNA: TGTGCCAGCAGCCCCTTCCCCCGGAACACTGAA.

As regards this clone: The read ends 3 residues shy of where the CDR3 ends; the end is completed using the germline J gene. This chain joins TRBV29-1 and TRBJ2-7, with 15 bases matching TRBD2. The V gene's germline CDR1 is SQVTM and CDR2 ANQGSEA. The CDR3 has 15 amino acids. With V trimmed by 2 bases and J by 5 bases, 4 bases remained unmatched. CDR3 sequence reads: CSVETGLAGGNEQYF. Incomplete CDR3 DNA: TGCAGCGTTGAAACGGGACTAGCGGGAGGAAACGAG.

A note on this clone: Coverage ceases 3 residues before the CDR3 finishes, and the germline J gene fills in the end. The rearrangement links TRBV18 to TRBJ2-3, with TRBD2 matching 7 bases. Trimming removed 4 bases from V and 0 bases from J; junction bases left unmatched: 10. Germline assignment: CDR1 KGHSH and CDR2 LQKENI. The CDR3 contains 17 residues. The CDR3 DNA, read in part, is TGTGCCAGCTCACTATCCAGACTAGCAGTTAGCACAGATACG. It translates to CASSLSRLAVSTDT. The entire CDR3 sequence reads CASSLSRLAVSTDTQYF.

By frequency, this clone is large. The read falls 3 residues short of the CDR3 end, and the missing part is taken from the germline J gene. The chain combines TRBV10-3 with TRBJ2-1, with 7 bases lining up with TRBD1. In germline, CDR1 is ENHRY, CDR2 SYGVKD. With V trimmed by 1 base and J by 8 bases, 2 bases remained unmatched. This CDR3 has 13 residues. Incomplete CDR3 DNA: TGTGCCATCAGTGAGTACAGGGGTGATGAG. It codes for CAISEYRGDE. The full CDR3 protein is CAISEYRGDEQFF.

On this clone: The DNA ends 3 residues before the CDR3 does, and the rest of the CDR3 is filled in from the germline J gene. The chain has TRBV7-2 and TRBJ1-6, with TRBD1 as a possible D gene (6 bases). V was pared by 0 bases and J by 8 bases, with 11 bases between. Germline V gene data show CDR1 as SGHTA and CDR2 as FQGNSA. There are 15 residues in the CDR3. The sequenced part of the CDR3 DNA is TGTGCCAGCAGCTTAGCGGGGGGGGCTGATTCACCC. The encoded protein is CASSLAGGADSP. The full-length CDR3 reads as CASSLAGGADSPLHF.